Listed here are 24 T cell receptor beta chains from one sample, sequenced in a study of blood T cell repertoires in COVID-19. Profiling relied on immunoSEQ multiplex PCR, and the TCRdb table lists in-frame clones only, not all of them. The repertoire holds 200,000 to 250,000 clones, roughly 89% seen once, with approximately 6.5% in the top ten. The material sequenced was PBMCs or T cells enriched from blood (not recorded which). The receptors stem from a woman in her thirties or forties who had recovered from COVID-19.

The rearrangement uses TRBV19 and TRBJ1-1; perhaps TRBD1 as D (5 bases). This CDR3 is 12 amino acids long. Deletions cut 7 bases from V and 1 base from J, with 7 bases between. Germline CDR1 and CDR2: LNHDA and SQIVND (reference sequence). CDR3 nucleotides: TGTGCCAGTAAAACAGGGAACACTGAAGCTTTCTTT. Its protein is CASKTGNTEAFF.

This CDR3 is CAISGRTSGAQETQYF. DNA for the CDR3: TGTGCCATCAGTGGAAGGACTAGCGGTGCGCAAGAGACCCAGTACTTC. The chain employs TRBV10-3 and TRBJ2-5; 10 nucleotides align to TRBD2. Losses at the gene ends were 4 bases for V and 2 bases for J; bases not matched to a gene: 7. This CDR3 contains 16 residues. The germline CDR1 and CDR2 sequences are ENHRY and SYGVKD.

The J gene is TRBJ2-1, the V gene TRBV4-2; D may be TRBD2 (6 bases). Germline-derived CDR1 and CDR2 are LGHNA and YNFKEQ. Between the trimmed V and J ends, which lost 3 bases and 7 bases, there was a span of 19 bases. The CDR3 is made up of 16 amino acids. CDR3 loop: CASSQGFGRGGNEQFF. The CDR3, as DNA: TGTGCCAGCAGCCAGGGCTTTGGGCGGGGTGGGAATGAGCAGTTCTTC.

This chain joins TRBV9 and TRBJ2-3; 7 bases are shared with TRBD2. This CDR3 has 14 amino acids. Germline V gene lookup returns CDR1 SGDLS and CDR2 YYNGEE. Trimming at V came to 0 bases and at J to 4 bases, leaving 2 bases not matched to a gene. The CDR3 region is CASSVVGLADTQYF. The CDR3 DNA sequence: TGTGCCAGCAGCGTAGTCGGACTAGCAGATACGCAGTATTTT.

CDR3 sequence: CASSWEIAEQFF. The CDR3 DNA reads TGTGCCAGCAGTTGGGAGATAGCAGAGCAGTTCTTC. The genes are TRBV28 and TRBJ2-1, with a weak D call TRBD2 (5 bases). Trimming shortened V by 4 bases and J by 10 bases, and 11 bases separated the two germline ends. CDR1 and CDR2 from the germline V gene are MDHEN and SYDVKM. This CDR3 contains 12 residues.

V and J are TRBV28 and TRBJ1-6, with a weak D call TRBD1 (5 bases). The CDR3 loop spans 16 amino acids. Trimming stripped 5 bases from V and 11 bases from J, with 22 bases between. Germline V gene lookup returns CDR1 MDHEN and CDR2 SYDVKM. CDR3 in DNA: TGTGCCAGCAGTCTCCCATTGGCAGGGCAGGTTCCACCCCTCCACTTT. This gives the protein CASSLPLAGQVPPLHF.

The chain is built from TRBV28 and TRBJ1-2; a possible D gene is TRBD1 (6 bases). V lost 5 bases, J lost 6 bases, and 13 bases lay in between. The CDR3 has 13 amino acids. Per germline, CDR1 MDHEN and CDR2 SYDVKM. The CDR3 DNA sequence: TGTGCCAGCAGTCCTGACAGGATCGATGGCTACACCTTC. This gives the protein CASSPDRIDGYTF.

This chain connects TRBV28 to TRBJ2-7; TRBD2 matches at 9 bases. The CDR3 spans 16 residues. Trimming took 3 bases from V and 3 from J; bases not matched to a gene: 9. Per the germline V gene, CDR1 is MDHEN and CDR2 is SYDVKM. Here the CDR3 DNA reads TGTGCCAGCAGTTTCATCCTAGCGGGATGGAGCTACGAGCAGTACTTC. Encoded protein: CASSFILAGWSYEQYF. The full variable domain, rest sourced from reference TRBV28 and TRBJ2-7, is DVKVTQSSRYLVKRTGEKVFLECVQDMDHENMFWYRQDPGLGLRLIYFSYDVKMKEKGDIPEGYSVSREKKERFSLILESASTNQTSMYLCASSFILAGWSYEQYFGPGTRLTVT.

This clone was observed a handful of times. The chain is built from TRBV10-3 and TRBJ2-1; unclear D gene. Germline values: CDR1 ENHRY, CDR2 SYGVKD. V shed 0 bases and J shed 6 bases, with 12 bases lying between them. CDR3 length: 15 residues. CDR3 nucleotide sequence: TGTGCCATCAGTGAGTCCGAGGATGCCCCCAATGAGCAGTTCTTC. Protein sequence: CAISESEDAPNEQFF.

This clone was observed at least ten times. In DNA, the CDR3 is TGTGCCAGCAGCTTAGGGATAGGCAGGCTCAATCAGCCCCAGCATTTT. It is translated as CASSLGIGRLNQPQHF. V and J are TRBV7-9 and TRBJ1-5; D ambiguous. The CDR3 is 16 residues long. Germline CDR1 reads SEHNR; CDR2 reads FQNEAQ (reference sequence). V was trimmed by 1 base and J by 3 bases, leaving 13 bases between them.

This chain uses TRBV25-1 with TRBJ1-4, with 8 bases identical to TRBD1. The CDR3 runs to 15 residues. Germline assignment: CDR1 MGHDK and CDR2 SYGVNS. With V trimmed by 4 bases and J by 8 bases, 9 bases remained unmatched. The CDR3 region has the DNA TGTGCCAGCAGTGCACAGACAGGGGCAGAAGAAAAACTGTTTTTT. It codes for CASSAQTGAEEKLFF.

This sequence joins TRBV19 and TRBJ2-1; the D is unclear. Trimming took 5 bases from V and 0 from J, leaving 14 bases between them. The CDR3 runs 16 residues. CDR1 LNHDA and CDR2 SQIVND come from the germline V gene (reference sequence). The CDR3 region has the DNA TGTGCCAGTAGTTCGACTCCCTCGGGCTCCTACAATGAGCAGTTCTTC. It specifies CASSSTPSGSYNEQFF.

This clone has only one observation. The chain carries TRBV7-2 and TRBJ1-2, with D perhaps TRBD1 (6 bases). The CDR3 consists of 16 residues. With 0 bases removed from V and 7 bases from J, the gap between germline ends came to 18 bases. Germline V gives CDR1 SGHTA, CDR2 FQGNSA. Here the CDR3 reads CASSLAAGAGGFGYTF. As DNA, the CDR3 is TGTGCCAGCAGCTTAGCGGCTGGCGCGGGGGGCTTTGGCTACACCTTC. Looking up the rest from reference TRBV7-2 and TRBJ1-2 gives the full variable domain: GAGVSQSPSNKVTEKGKDVELRCDPISGHTALYWYRQSLGQGLEFLIYFQGNSAPDKSGLPSDRFSAERTGGSVSTLTIQRTQQEDSAVYLCASSLAAGAGGFGYTFGSGTRLTVV.

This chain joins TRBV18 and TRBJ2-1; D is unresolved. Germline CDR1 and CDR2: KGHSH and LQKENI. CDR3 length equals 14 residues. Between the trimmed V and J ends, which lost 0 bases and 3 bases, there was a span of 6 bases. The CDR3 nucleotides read TGTGCCAGCTCACCACCAACGGGCTACAATGAGCAGTTCTTC. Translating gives CASSPPTGYNEQFF.

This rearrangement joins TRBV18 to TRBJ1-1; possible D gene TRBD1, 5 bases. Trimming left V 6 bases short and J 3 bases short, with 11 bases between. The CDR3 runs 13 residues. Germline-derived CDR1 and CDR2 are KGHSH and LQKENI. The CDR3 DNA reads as TGTGCCAGCTCTCAGGACATCGACACTGAAGCTTTCTTT. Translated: CASSQDIDTEAFF.

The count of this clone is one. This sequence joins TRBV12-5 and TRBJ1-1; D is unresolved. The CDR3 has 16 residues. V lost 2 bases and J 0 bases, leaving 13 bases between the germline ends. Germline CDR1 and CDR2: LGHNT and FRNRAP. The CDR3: CASGLRSGRLNTEAFF. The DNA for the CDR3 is TGTGCTAGTGGTTTGCGATCAGGCAGACTGAACACTGAAGCTTTCTTT.

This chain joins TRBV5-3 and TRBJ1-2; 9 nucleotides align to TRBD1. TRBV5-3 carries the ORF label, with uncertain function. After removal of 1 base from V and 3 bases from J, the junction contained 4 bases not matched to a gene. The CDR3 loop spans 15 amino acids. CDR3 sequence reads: CARSLITGGHYGYTF. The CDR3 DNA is TGTGCCAGAAGCTTGATAACAGGGGGCCACTATGGCTACACCTTC.

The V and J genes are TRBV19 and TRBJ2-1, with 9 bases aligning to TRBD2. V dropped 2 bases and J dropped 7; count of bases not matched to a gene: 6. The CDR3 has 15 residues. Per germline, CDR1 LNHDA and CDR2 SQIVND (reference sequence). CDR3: CASSIWAGGANEQFF. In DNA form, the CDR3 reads TGTGCCAGTAGTATATGGGCGGGAGGGGCGAATGAGCAGTTCTTC.

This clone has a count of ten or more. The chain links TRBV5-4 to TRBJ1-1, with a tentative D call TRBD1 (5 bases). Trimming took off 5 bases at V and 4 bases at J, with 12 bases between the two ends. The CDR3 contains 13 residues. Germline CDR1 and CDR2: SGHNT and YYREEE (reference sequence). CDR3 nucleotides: TGTGCCAGCAGTTACGACAGCCGCACTGAAGCTTTCTTT. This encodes CASSYDSRTEAFF. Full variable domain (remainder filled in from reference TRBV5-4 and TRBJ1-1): ETGVTQSPTHLIKTRGQQVTLRCSSQSGHNTVSWYQQALGQGPQFIFQYYREEENGRGNFPPRFSGLQFPNYSSELNVNALELDDSALYLCASSYDSRTEAFFGQGTRLTVV.

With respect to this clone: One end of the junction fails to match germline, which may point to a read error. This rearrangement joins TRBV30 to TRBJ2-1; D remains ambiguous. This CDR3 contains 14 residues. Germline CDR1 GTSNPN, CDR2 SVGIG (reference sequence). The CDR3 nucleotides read TGTGCCTGGAGTGTACTTTCCTCCCACAATGAGCAGTTCTTC. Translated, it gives CAWSVLSSHNEQFF.

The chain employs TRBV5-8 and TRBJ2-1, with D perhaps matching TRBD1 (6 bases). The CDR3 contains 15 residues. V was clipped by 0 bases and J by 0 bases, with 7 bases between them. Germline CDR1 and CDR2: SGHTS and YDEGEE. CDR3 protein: CASSLGGRSYNEQFF. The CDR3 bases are TGTGCCAGCAGCTTGGGGGGGCGCTCCTACAATGAGCAGTTCTTC.

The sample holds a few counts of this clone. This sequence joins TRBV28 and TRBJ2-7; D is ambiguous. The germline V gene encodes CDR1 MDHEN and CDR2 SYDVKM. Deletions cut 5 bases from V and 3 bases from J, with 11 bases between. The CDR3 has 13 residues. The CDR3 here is CASSPGSGYEQYF. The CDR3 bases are TGTGCCAGCAGTCCCGGTTCGGGCTACGAGCAGTACTTC.

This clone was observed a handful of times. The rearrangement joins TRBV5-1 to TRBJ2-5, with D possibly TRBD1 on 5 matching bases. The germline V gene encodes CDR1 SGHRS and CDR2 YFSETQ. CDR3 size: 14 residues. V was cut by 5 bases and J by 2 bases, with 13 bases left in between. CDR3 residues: CASSQGRIQETQYF. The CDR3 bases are TGCGCCAGCAGTCAGGGCAGGATACAAGAGACCCAGTACTTC.

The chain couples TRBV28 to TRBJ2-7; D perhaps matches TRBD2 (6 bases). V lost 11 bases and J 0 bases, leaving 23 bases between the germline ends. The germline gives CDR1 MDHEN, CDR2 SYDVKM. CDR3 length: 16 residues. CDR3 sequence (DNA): TGTGCCTCCAGCAGGTCGAGCGGAGGGATCTCCTACGAGCAGTACGTC. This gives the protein CASSRSSGGISYEQYV.